Below, 8 T cell receptor beta chains from the same sample are listed, as sequenced in a study of shared clonotypes between healthy human individuals. Only in-frame clones appear in the TCRdb table, and some are missing; sequencing was by immunoSEQ multiplex PCR. The sample shows 1.4 million to 1.5 million clones, roughly 96% of them seen only once. Sequenced material: naive CD4+ T cells sorted from blood. The subset is: CD45RA+ positively selected. These receptors came from a young man in good health.

The rearrangement joins TRBV29-1 to TRBJ2-7, with D possibly matching TRBD1 (5 bases). The CDR3 is 15 residues long. The germline gives CDR1 SQVTM, CDR2 ANQGSEA. Trimming took 1 base from V and 9 from J, leaving 22 bases between them. CDR3 bases: TGCAGCGTTGAAGGGGTGCAGGGCGGTTCCGGACGGCAGTACTTC. Amino acid sequence: CSVEGVQGGSGRQYF.

The rearrangement uses TRBV27 and TRBJ1-5; D gene ambiguous. Germline V gene lookup returns CDR1 MNHEY and CDR2 SMNVEV (reference sequence). V lost 3 bases, J lost 0 bases, and 9 bases lay in between. The CDR3 has 15 amino acids. The CDR3 DNA sequence: TGTGCCAGCAGTTTGAGAGCCTATAGCAATCAGCCCCAGCATTTT. Its protein is CASSLRAYSNQPQHF.

A remark on this clone: One junction end does not reproduce the germline sequence, and a read error may be involved. The chain links TRBV11-2 to TRBJ1-5, with D unresolved. CDR1 and CDR2 (germline): SGHAT, FQNNGV. This CDR3 is 13 amino acids long. DNA for the CDR3: TGTGCCAACAGCTTAGATCCGAGGCAGCCCCAGCATTTT. Encoded protein: CANSLDPRQPQHF.

This clone was observed once. The CDR3 protein is CASSTQLAGPYNEQFF. The CDR3, as DNA: TGTGCCAGCAGTACTCAACTAGCGGGTCCCTACAATGAGCAGTTCTTC. J is TRBJ2-1 and V is TRBV28; TRBD2 agrees at 9 bases. Germline V gene data show CDR1 as MDHEN and CDR2 as SYDVKM. V shed 5 bases, J shed 2 bases, and the junction held 7 bases outside the gene matches. The CDR3 has 16 amino acids.

This rearrangement joins TRBV27 to TRBJ2-7; D is perhaps TRBD1 (5 bases). The germline gives CDR1 MNHEY, CDR2 SMNVEV (reference sequence). V lost 1 base, J lost 0 bases, and 13 bases lay in between. The CDR3 has 16 residues. CDR3 coding DNA: TGTGCCAGCAGTTTATTTAGGGGATCTTACTCCTACGAGCAGTACTTC. This translates into CASSLFRGSYSYEQYF.

Comments on this clone: The identical CDR3 is also encoded by other nucleotide sequences in the sample. This chain links TRBV11-2 with TRBJ2-5; D remains ambiguous. This CDR3 spans 12 amino acids. Trimming cost V 1 base and J 4 bases, with 4 bases left between them. The germline V gene has CDR1 SGHAT and CDR2 FQNNGV. The CDR3 sequence is CASSLGVETQYF. The CDR3 coding sequence is TGTGCCAGCAGCTTAGGGGTAGAGACCCAGTACTTC.

This clone was counted a single time. J is TRBJ2-7 and V is TRBV7-3; 10 bases map to TRBD1. The germline gives CDR1 SGHTA, CDR2 FQGTGA. The junction had 3 bases not matched to a gene; V was cut back by 2 bases and J by 5 bases. The CDR3 has 14 amino acids. This CDR3 reads CASSLGQGENEQYF. In DNA, the CDR3 is TGTGCCAGCAGCTTAGGACAGGGGGAAAACGAGCAGTACTTC.

The J gene is TRBJ1-4, the V gene TRBV29-1, with D unclear. The CDR3 has 12 residues. The V end lost 0 bases, the J end lost 6 bases, and 5 bases lay between the germline ends. From germline, CDR1 is SQVTM and CDR2 ANQGSEA. CDR3 amino acids: CSVEDPDEKLFF. CDR3 in DNA: TGCAGCGTTGAAGACCCGGATGAAAAACTGTTTTTT.